Shown below are 16 T cell receptor beta chains from a single sample sequenced in a study of blood T cell repertoires in COVID-19. Using immunoSEQ multiplex PCR, the repertoire was profiled, and TCRdb retains in-frame clones only, with some absent. In the table there are some 310,000 clones, 90% of which are singletons. Sequencing input: peripheral blood. These receptors were taken from a woman aged 40 to 50 with COVID-19, enrolled during active disease.

The chain is built from TRBV18 and TRBJ1-1, with D perhaps matching TRBD1 (6 bases). Trimming left V 3 bases short and J 0 bases short, with 14 bases between. The CDR3 spans 16 residues. Germline CDR1 reads KGHSH; CDR2 reads LQKENI. DNA of the CDR3: TGTGCCAGCTCACCCATAACACAGGGTTTGAACACTGAAGCTTTCTTT. Translating it yields CASSPITQGLNTEAFF.

As concerns this clone: This same CDR3 is encoded by further DNA sequences in the sample. The chain joins TRBV6-4 to TRBJ2-7; 9 nucleotides match TRBD1. The germline CDR1 and CDR2 sequences are MRHNA and SNTAGT. The CDR3 loop spans 15 amino acids. V was clipped by 3 bases and J by 2 bases; unmatched bases: 5. CDR3 DNA: TGTGCCAGCAGTGAGGGACAGGGCCCAACCTACGAGCAGTACTTC. Protein product: CASSEGQGPTYEQYF.

The J gene is TRBJ1-2, the V gene TRBV2; 9 bases line up with TRBD1. The CDR3 extends over 15 amino acids. Germline assignment: CDR1 SNHLY and CDR2 FYNNEI. The ends lost 5 bases at V and 3 bases at J; junction bases unmatched: 7. The CDR3 spells CASSLGQGAYYGYTF. The DNA for the CDR3 is TGTGCCAGCAGTCTGGGACAGGGTGCGTACTATGGCTACACCTTC.

The chain employs TRBV3-1 (or the pseudogene TRBV3-2) and TRBJ1-2; the match to TRBD1 covers 7 bases. This CDR3 region has 13 residues. J was trimmed by 8 bases and V by 4 bases; bases with no gene match: 7. CDR1 is LGHDT and CDR2 is YNNKEL in the germline V gene (reference sequence). The DNA for the CDR3 is TGTGCCAGCAGCCTACAGGGGCAAGTCGGCTACACCTTC. Its translation is CASSLQGQVGYTF.

The genes are TRBV2 and TRBJ1-3; 7 bases match TRBD1. This CDR3 region has 17 residues. The germline V gene encodes CDR1 SNHLY and CDR2 FYNNEI. J was trimmed by 3 bases and V by 6 bases; bases with no gene match: 14. The DNA for the CDR3 is TGTGCCAGCAGCCTCAAGACAGGGATGAGAGGTGGAAACACCATATATTTT. Protein: CASSLKTGMRGGNTIYF.

V gene TRBV6-6 combines with J gene TRBJ2-7; 7 nucleotides align to TRBD2. The CDR3 totals 14 residues. Per germline, CDR1 MNHNY and CDR2 SVGAGI (reference sequence). With V trimmed by 6 bases and J by 4 bases, 9 bases remained unmatched. CDR3 in DNA: TGTGCCAGCAGGCCATCTAGCGGAGTATACGAGCAGTACTTC. Translated: CASRPSSGVYEQYF.

J is TRBJ2-1 and V is TRBV6-7, with D perhaps matching TRBD2 (5 bases). TRBV6-7 is known as an ORF, though its function is uncertain. The CDR3 consists of 14 residues. Between the trimmed V and J ends, which lost 2 bases and 1 base, there was a span of 6 bases. The CDR3 sequence: CASSYGGSYNEQFF. The CDR3 DNA sequence: TGTGCCAGCAGTTACGGCGGGTCCTACAATGAGCAGTTCTTC.

CDR3 region: CASSLDRAILLYGYTF. Here the CDR3 DNA reads TGTGCCAGCAGCTTAGACAGGGCCATACTACTCTATGGCTACACCTTC. V and J are TRBV7-2 and TRBJ1-2, with D perhaps TRBD1 (6 bases). V lost 1 base to trimming and J lost 4 bases, with 16 bases between them. From germline, CDR1 is SGHTA and CDR2 FQGNSA. This CDR3 has 16 residues.

This chain uses TRBV19 with TRBJ2-7; possible D gene TRBD2, 5 bases. Trimming left V 4 bases short and J 4 bases short, with 17 bases between. CDR3 length equals 15 residues. Germline CDR1 LNHDA, CDR2 SQIVND (reference sequence). CDR3: CASSTPGSPAYEQYF. As DNA, the CDR3 is TGTGCCAGTAGTACCCCGGGATCCCCTGCTTACGAGCAGTACTTC.

CDR3 in DNA: TGTGCCAGCAGTTTAGAAAGGGGTGGCACTGAAGCTTTCTTT. This gives the protein CASSLERGGTEAFF. This chain uses TRBV27 with TRBJ1-1; a weak D match, TRBD1 (5 bases). The CDR3 sequence is 14 residues long. Germline CDR1 reads MNHEY; CDR2 reads SMNVEV (reference sequence). The V end lost 2 bases, the J end lost 4 bases, and 11 bases lay between the germline ends.

The V gene is TRBV10-1, the J gene TRBJ2-4; tentative D call: TRBD1 (5 bases). The CDR3 contains 16 residues. V lost 0 bases to trimming and J lost 3 bases, with 12 bases between them. CDR1 is WNHNN and CDR2 is SYGVQD in the germline V gene (reference sequence). The DNA of the CDR3 is TGCGCCAGCAGTGAGTCGAAAGGGGCGATCAAAAACATTCAGTACTTC. Its protein is CASSESKGAIKNIQYF.

The chain joins TRBV15 to TRBJ1-2; 7 bases map to TRBD1. The J segment lost 4 bases and the V segment lost 3 bases, leaving 2 bases of the junction unmatched. Germline-derived CDR1 and CDR2 are LNHNV and YYDKDF (reference sequence). The CDR3 spans 13 residues. CDR3 bases: TGTGCCACCAGCAGTGACAGGGCCTATGGCTACACCTTC. Protein product: CATSSDRAYGYTF. The full variable domain, with the rest looked up from reference TRBV15 and TRBJ1-2, is DAMVIQNPRYQVTQFGKPVTLSCSQTLNHNVMYWYQQKSSQAPKLLFHYYDKDFNNEADTPDNFQSRRPNTSFCFLDIRSPGLGDTAMYLCATSSDRAYGYTFGSGTRLTVV.

With respect to this clone: Germline and junction disagree at one end, which may indicate a read error. Additional DNA sequences in this sample encode the identical CDR3. The chain employs TRBV6-1 and TRBJ1-1; tentative D call: TRBD1 (5 bases). This CDR3 has 14 residues. The germline V gene has CDR1 MNHNS and CDR2 SASEGT. The CDR3 DNA is TGTGCCAGCAGTGAAGGGGGCTCGAACACTGAAGCTTTTTTT. It translates to CASSEGGSNTEAFF.

This clone has only one observation. V and J are TRBV4-2 and TRBJ1-2; 7 nucleotides match TRBD1. Germline CDR1 reads LGHNA; CDR2 reads YNFKEQ. The CDR3 contains 14 residues. V was clipped by 0 bases and J by 6 bases; unmatched bases: 4. DNA for the CDR3: TGTGCCAGCAGCCAAGATTTAGGGGGCGATGGCTACACCTTC. It translates to CASSQDLGGDGYTF.

In DNA, the CDR3 is TGTGCCTGGAGTGTGCAGGGGTCTCACCGGCAGCCCCAGCATTTT. Translating it yields CAWSVQGSHRQPQHF. The V gene is TRBV30, the J gene TRBJ1-5, with D tentatively TRBD1 (6 bases). The V and J ends lost 0 bases and 7 bases respectively, with 16 bases between them. The CDR3 length is 15 residues. Germline V gene data show CDR1 as GTSNPN and CDR2 as SVGIG (reference sequence).

CDR3 coding DNA: TGTGCCAGCATCAGGACAGGGGCAAATACTTATAGCTCCTACGAGCAGTACTTC. Its protein product is CASIRTGANTYSSYEQYF. The chain recombines TRBV27 with TRBJ2-7, with 9 bases aligning to TRBD1. CDR1 and CDR2 (germline): MNHEY, SMNVEV (reference sequence). Trimming removed 7 bases from V and 0 bases from J; junction bases left unmatched: 16. This CDR3 is built from 18 residues.